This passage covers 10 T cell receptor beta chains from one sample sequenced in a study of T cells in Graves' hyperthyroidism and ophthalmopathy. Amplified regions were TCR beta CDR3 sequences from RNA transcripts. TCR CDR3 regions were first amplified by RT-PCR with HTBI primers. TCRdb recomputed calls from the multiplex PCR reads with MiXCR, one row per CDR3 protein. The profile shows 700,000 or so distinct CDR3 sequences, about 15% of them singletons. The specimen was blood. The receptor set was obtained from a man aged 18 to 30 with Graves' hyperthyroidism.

CDR3 region: CASSSRGGTGWREQYF. The CDR3 DNA reads as TGTGCCAGCAGCTCCCGGGGAGGGACAGGGTGGCGAGAGCAGTACTTC. The gene calls are TRBV7-9 and TRBJ2-7; the match to TRBD1 covers 9 bases. The CDR3 runs to 16 residues. Germline CDR1 reads SEHNR; CDR2 reads FQNEAQ (reference sequence). Unmatched junction bases numbered 14, after V lost 4 bases and J lost 7 bases. Using reference TRBV7-9 and TRBJ2-7 for the parts outside the CDR3, the full variable domain is DTGVSQNPRHKITKRGQNVTFRCDPISEHNRLYWYRQTLGQGPEFLTYFQNEAQLEKSRLLSDRFSAERPKGSFSTLEIQRTEQGDSAMYLCASSSRGGTGWREQYFGPGTRLTVT.

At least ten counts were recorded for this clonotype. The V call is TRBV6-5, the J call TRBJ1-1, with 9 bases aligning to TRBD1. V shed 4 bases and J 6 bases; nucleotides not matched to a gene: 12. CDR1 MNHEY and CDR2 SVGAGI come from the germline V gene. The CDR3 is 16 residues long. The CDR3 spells CASSSSRGTGFAEAFF. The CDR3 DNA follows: TGTGCCAGCAGTTCCTCACGAGGGACAGGGTTCGCTGAAGCTTTCTTT.

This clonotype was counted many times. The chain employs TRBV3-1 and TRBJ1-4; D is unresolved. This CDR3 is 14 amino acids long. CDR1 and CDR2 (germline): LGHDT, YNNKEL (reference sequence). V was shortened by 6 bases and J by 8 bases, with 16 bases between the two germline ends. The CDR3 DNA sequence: TGTGCCAGCAGGCTTGGTCTCGAGGCGGAAAAACTGTTTTTT. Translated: CASRLGLEAEKLFF.

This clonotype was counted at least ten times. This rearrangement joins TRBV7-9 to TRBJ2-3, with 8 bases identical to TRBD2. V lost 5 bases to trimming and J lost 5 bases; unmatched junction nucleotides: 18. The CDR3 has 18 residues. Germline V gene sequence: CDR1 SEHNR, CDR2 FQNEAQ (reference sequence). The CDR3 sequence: CASSRVRTADREGDTQYF. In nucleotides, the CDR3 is TGTGCCAGCAGCCGAGTTCGGACCGCCGACCGGGAGGGAGATACGCAGTATTTT.

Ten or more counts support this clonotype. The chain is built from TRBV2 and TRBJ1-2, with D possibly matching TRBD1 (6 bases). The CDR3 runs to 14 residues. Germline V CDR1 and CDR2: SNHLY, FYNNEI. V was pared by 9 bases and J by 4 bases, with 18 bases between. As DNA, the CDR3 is TGTGCCAGTAAAACAGGGCTAACTCGCTATGGCTACACCTTC. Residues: CASKTGLTRYGYTF.

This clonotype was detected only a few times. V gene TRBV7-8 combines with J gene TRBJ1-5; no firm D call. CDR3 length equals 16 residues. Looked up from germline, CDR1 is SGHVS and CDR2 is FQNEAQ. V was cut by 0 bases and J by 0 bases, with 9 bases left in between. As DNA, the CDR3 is TGTGCCAGCAGCTTAGCAGGGTGGGGTAGCAATCAGCCCCAGCATTTT. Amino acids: CASSLAGWGSNQPQHF.

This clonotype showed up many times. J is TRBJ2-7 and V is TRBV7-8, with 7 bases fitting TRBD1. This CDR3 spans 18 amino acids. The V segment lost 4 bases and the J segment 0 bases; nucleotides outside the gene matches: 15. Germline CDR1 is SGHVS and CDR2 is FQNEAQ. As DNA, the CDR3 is TGTGCCAGCAGCTCCCGGGACAGTCAGCGGCCCAGCTCCTACGAGCAGTACTTC. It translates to CASSSRDSQRPSSYEQYF.

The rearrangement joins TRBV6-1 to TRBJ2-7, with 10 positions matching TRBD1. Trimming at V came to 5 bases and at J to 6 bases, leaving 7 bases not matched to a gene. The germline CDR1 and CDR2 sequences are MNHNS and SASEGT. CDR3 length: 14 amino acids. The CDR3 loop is CASSTGQGETEQYF. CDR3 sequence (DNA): TGTGCCAGCAGTACCGGACAGGGGGAAACCGAGCAGTACTTC.

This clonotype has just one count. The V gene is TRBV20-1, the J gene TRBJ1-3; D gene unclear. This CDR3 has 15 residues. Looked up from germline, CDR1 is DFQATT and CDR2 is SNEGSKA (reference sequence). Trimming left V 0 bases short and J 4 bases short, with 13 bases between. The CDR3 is CSARDRRAGGNTIYF. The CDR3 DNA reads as TGCAGTGCTAGAGATAGAAGGGCCGGGGGAAACACCATATATTTT.

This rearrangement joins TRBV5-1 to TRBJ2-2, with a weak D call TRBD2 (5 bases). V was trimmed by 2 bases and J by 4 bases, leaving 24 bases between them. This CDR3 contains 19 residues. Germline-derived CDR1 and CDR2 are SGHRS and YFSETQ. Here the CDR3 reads CASSLSVRGEAAGTGELFF. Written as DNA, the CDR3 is TGCGCCAGCAGCTTATCTGTTCGGGGAGAGGCCGCGGGCACCGGGGAGCTGTTTTTT.